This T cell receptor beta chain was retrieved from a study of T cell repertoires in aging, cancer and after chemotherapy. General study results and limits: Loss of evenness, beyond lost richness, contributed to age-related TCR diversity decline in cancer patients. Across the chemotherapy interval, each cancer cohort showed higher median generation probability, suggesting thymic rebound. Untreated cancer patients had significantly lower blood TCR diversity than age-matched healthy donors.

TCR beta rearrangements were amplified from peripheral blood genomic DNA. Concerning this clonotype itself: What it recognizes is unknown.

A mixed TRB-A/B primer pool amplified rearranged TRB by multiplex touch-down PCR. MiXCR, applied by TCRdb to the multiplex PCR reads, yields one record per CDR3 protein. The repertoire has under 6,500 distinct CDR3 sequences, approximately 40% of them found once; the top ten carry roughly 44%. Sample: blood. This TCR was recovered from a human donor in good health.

In DNA form, the CDR3 reads TGTGCCACCAGCAGAGGCATGCAGGGGGCGTACGAGCAGTACTTC. It is translated as CATSRGMQGAYEQYF. V usage is TRBV15 and J usage is TRBJ2-7, with 8 bases fitting TRBD1. V trimming: 1 base; J trimming: 4 bases; junction bases outside the gene matches: 6. The CDR3 consists of 15 residues. The germline V gene encodes CDR1 LNHNV and CDR2 YYDKDF (reference sequence).